Listed below are T cell receptor beta chains from one sample, sequenced in a study of control samples from healthy donors and cancer patients. Measured with immunoSEQ multiplex PCR; TCRdb has only the in-frame clones, and not every one. The sample shows approximately 170,000 clones, about 90% of them seen only once. What was sequenced was blood. The source is a woman aged 30 to 39 in good health. Both conserved end residues are part of each CDR3. D genes are given only for firm matches. Size values are once, few and many counts, or a class for expanded clones, and some rows have none.

.	TRBV28	TRBJ2-5	.	TGTGCCAGCAGTTTAGAGGGTGGCGCCCTCCAAGAGACCCAGTACTTC	CASSLEGGALQETQYF
.	TRBV6-5	TRBJ1-3	.	TGTGCCAGCAGGAAACAGGTCTCTGGAAACACCATATATTTT	CASRKQVSGNTIYF
.	TRBV10-2	TRBJ2-1	TRBD2	TGCGCCAGCAGTGAGCAGGGGACTAGCAACAATGAGCAGTTCTTC	CASSEQGTSNNEQFF
once	TRBV19	TRBJ1-5	.	TGTGCCAGTAGTGGTGTACGGTGGGGCAATCAGCCCCAGCATTTT	CASSGVRWGNQPQHF
.	TRBV11-2	TRBJ2-1	TRBD2	TGTGCCAGCAACCCACTACTAGCGGTTCCAGATGAGCAGTTCTTC	CASNPLLAVPDEQFF
.	TRBV6-1	TRBJ2-1	.	TGTGCCAGCAGCCCTGTACAGGGTGAGCAGTTCTTC	CASSPVQGEQFF
.	TRBV7-2	TRBJ2-2	TRBD2	TGTGCCAGCAGCTTAGTGCGGCTAGCGGTGAACACCGGGGAGCTGTTTTTT	CASSLVRLAVNTGELFF
.	TRBV7-9	TRBJ2-2	.	TGTGCCAGCAGCTCGGGGCCCTACACCGGGGAGCTGTTTTTT	CASSSGPYTGELFF
once	TRBV4-1	TRBJ1-5	.	TGCGCCAGCAGCCAAGTCCCGGCACTAAATCAGCCCCAGCATTTT	CASSQVPALNQPQHF
.	TRBV3-1/TRBV3-2	TRBJ1-2	TRBD1	TGTGCCAGCAGCCAAGAGGGGAAGGGGGGACAGGGGGACTATGGCTACACCTTC	CASSQEGKGGQGDYGYTF
.	TRBV6-1	TRBJ2-2	.	TGTGCCAGCAGTGAAGGATGGGGGTCCACCGGGGAGCTGTTTTTT	CASSEGWGSTGELFF
.	TRBV12-3/TRBV12-4	TRBJ2-7	.	TGTGCCAGCAGTTTACAGTGGACCTACGAGCAGTACTTC	CASSLQWTYEQYF
.	TRBV2	TRBJ2-7	TRBD2	TGTGCCAGATCGACTAGCGGGAGTTCCGACGAGCAGTACTTC	CARSTSGSSDEQYF
.	TRBV6-5	TRBJ1-1	.	TGTGCCAGCAGCCAGGGTCGAAACACTGAAGCTTTCTTT	CASSQGRNTEAFF
.	TRBV6-5	TRBJ1-1	TRBD1	TGTGCCAGCAGAGCCGGGACAGGGCGTGAAGCTTTCTTT	CASRAGTGREAFF
.	TRBV29-1	TRBJ2-1	TRBD2	TGCAGCGTGCTCTTACTGGGACTAGCGGACAATGAGCAGTTCTTC	CSVLLLGLADNEQFF
few	TRBV6-5	TRBJ2-7	.	TGTGCCAGCAACCCTCCGTTTCGCGAGCAGTACTTC	CASNPPFREQYF
.	TRBV6-5	TRBJ1-6	.	TGTGCCAGCAGTTACTTTCAAAACTATAATTCACCCCTCCACTTT	CASSYFQNYNSPLHF
.	TRBV6-5	TRBJ2-5	.	TGTGCCAGCAGTTACCTGACAGGGGAGGGTGAGACCCAGTACTTC	CASSYLTGEGETQYF
.	TRBV24-1	TRBJ2-5	.	TGTGCCACCAGTGACCCCCCCCGGGAGACCCAGTACTTC	CATSDPPRETQYF
.	TRBV28	TRBJ1-1	.	TGTGCCAGCAGTCCCGAGTTCAGGGCGCCAGCTTTCTTT	CASSPEFRAPAFF
.	TRBV18	TRBJ2-2	TRBD2	TGTGCCAGCTCAATCGGGACTAGCGGGAGTACCGGGGAGCTGTTTTTT	CASSIGTSGSTGELFF